This TCR beta chain is from a study of blood T cell repertoires in COVID-19. The overall study: Sites across the United States, Italy and Spain contributed samples from acute and convalescent COVID-19.

Looked up from germline, CDR1 is MNHEY and CDR2 is SVGAGI. V dropped 6 bases and J dropped 4 bases, with 18 bases sitting between them. The CDR3 length is 15 residues. In the authors' methods: Counts of nucleated cells, estimated from reference gene primer amplification, were obtained. Sequencing was performed with immunoSEQ multiplex PCR; in TCRdb, only in-frame clones are kept and a portion is missing. V and J calls and clone size are copied from that table; D and trimming were computed from the DNA. The data hold 170,000 or so clones, with about 88% observed a single time. Sequencing used peripheral blood. This receptor was obtained from a man in his forties or fifties with active or convalescent COVID-19. The chain combines TRBV6-5 with TRBJ1-1; D possibly corresponds to TRBD1 (6 bases). In nucleotides, the CDR3 is TGTGCCAGCAGGCTCTCTGGGAGGGGGGCCACTGAAGCTTTCTTT. Protein product: CASRLSGRGATEAFF.